This TCR beta chain derives from a study of blood T cell repertoires in COVID-19. TCRdb's table, derived via immunoSEQ multiplex PCR, lists solely in-frame clones and lacks some. The sample consists of fewer than 100,000 clones, 87% of them appearing once. The germline V and J ends were trimmed by 6 bases and 2 bases, with 6 bases remaining between them. The length of the CDR3 is 12 residues. Germline loops: CDR1 MDHEN, CDR2 SYDVKM. Sequencing used peripheral blood. The sequence came from a human donor with acute or convalescent COVID-19. The donor label of this sample is uncertain. The V and J genes are TRBV28 and TRBJ2-3; D gene uncertain. In nucleotides, the CDR3 is TGTGCCAGCAGAACTAACACAGATACGCAGTATTTT. This sequence encodes CASRTNTDTQYF.